This T cell receptor beta chain was sequenced for a study of radiotherapy plus CTLA-4 blockade in lung cancer. Study at large: An objective response was seen in under 20% of patients, and disease control in around 33%.

The repertoire was sequenced with immunoSEQ multiplex PCR; TCRdb's copy has only in-frame clones and lacks some. The sample contains 35,000 to 50,000 clones, roughly four fifths of which appear only once. Germline values: CDR1 SEHNR, CDR2 FQNEAQ (reference sequence). This CDR3 has 12 residues. J was trimmed by 11 bases and V by 5 bases; bases with no gene match: 3. This clone was seen a few times. Here the sequenced sample was peripheral blood, taken from a patient treated with radiotherapy plus ipilimumab. The TCR sequence derives from a human donor with non-small cell lung cancer who had a complete response to radiotherapy plus ipilimumab. This chain uses TRBV7-9 with TRBJ1-6; 7 positions agree with TRBD1. CDR3 nucleotides: TGTGCCAGCAGCAGGACAGGCCCACCCCTCCACTTT. It codes for CASSRTGPPLHF. The full variable domain, its missing parts supplied by reference TRBV7-9 and TRBJ1-6, is DTGVSQNPRHKITKRGQNVTFRCDPISEHNRLYWYRQTLGQGPEFLTYFQNEAQLEKSRLLSDRFSAERPKGSFSTLEIQRTEQGDSAMYLCASSRTGPPLHFGNGTRLTVT.